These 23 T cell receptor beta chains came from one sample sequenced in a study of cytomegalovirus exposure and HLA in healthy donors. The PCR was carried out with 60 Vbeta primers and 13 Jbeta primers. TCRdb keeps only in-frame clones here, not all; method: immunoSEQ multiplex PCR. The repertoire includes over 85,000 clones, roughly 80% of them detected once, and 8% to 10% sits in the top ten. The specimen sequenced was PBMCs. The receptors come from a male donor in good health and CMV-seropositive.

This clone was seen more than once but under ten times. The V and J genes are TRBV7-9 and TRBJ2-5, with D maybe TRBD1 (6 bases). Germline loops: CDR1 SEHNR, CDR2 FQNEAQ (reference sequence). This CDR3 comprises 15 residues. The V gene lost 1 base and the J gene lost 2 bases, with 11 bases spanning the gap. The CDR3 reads CASSLGTARQETQYF. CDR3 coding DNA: TGTGCCAGCAGCTTAGGGACAGCTAGGCAAGAGACCCAGTACTTC. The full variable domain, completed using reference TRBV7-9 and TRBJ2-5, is DTGVSQNPRHKITKRGQNVTFRCDPISEHNRLYWYRQTLGQGPEFLTYFQNEAQLEKSRLLSDRFSAERPKGSFSTLEIQRTEQGDSAMYLCASSLGTARQETQYFGPGTRLLVL.

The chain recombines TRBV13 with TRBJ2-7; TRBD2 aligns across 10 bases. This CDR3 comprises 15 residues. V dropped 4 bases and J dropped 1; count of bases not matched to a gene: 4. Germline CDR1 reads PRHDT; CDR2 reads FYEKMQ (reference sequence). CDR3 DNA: TGTGCCAGCAGCTCGGGACTAGCGAGGTCCTACGAGCAGTACTTC. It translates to CASSSGLARSYEQYF.

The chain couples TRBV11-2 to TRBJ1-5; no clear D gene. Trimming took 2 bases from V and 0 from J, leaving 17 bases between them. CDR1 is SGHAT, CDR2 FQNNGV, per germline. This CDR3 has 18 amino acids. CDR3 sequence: CASSLPNDPGYSNQPQHF. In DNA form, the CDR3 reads TGTGCCAGCAGCTTACCCAACGACCCGGGTTATAGCAATCAGCCCCAGCATTTT. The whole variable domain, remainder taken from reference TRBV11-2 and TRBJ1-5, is EAGVAQSPRYKIIEKRQSVAFWCNPISGHATLYWYQQILGQGPKLLIQFQNNGVVDDSQLPKDRFSAERLKGVDSTLKIQPAKLEDSAVYLCASSLPNDPGYSNQPQHFGDGTRLSIL.

The CDR3 here is CASSRWGGKNTEAFF. In nucleotides, the CDR3 is TGTGCCAGCAGCCGCTGGGGGGGGAAGAACACTGAAGCTTTCTTT. The J gene is TRBJ1-1, the V gene TRBV7-3, with a possible D match to TRBD1 (5 bases). The CDR3 is 15 residues long. Germline V gene sequence: CDR1 SGHTA, CDR2 FQGTGA. The V end lost 5 bases, the J end lost 1 base, and 14 bases lay between the germline ends.

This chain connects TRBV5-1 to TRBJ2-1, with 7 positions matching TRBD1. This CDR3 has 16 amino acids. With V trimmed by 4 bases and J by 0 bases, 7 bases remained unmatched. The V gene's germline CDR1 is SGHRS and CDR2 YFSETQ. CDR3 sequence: CASSTLTGSSYNEQFF. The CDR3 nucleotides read TGCGCCAGCAGCACCCTGACAGGGAGCTCCTACAATGAGCAGTTCTTC. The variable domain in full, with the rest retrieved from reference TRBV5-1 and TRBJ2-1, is KAGVTQTPRYLIKTRGQQVTLSCSPISGHRSVSWYQQTPGQGLQFLFEYFSETQRNKGNFPGRFSGRQFSNSRSEMNVSTLELGDSALYLCASSTLTGSSYNEQFFGPGTRLTVL.

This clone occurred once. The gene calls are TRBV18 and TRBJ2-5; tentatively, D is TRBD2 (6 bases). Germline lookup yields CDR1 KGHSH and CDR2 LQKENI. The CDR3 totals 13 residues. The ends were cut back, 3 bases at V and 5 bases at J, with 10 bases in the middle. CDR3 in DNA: TGTGCCAGCTCACCCTGGGAGGTGGAGACCCAGTACTTC. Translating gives CASSPWEVETQYF. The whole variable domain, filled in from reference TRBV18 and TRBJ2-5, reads NAGVMQNPRHLVRRRGQEARLRCSPMKGHSHVYWYRQLPEEGLKFMVYLQKENIIDESGMPKERFSAEFPKEGPSILRIQQVVRGDSAAYFCASSPWEVETQYFGPGTRLLVL.

The CDR3 region is CASSLVAGGTGSPQHF. The CDR3 bases are TGTGCCAGCAGCTTAGTTGCAGGCGGGACAGGCTCGCCCCAGCATTTT. The chain recombines TRBV7-2 with TRBJ1-5; the match to TRBD1 covers 8 bases. The CDR3 covers 16 residues. With 1 base clipped from V and 9 bases from J, the junction kept 11 bases outside the gene matches. From germline, CDR1 is SGHTA and CDR2 FQGNSA.

CDR3 sequence reads: CASSLEAPSTYEQYF. The CDR3 nucleotides read TGCGCCAGCAGCTTGGAAGCCCCTAGCACCTACGAGCAGTACTTC. The genes are TRBV5-1 and TRBJ2-7, with D perhaps matching TRBD2 (5 bases). V was pared by 0 bases and J by 2 bases, with 12 bases between. Per germline, CDR1 SGHRS and CDR2 YFSETQ. CDR3 length: 15 amino acids. The full variable domain, with the rest looked up from reference TRBV5-1 and TRBJ2-7, is KAGVTQTPRYLIKTRGQQVTLSCSPISGHRSVSWYQQTPGQGLQFLFEYFSETQRNKGNFPGRFSGRQFSNSRSEMNVSTLELGDSALYLCASSLEAPSTYEQYFGPGTRLTVT.

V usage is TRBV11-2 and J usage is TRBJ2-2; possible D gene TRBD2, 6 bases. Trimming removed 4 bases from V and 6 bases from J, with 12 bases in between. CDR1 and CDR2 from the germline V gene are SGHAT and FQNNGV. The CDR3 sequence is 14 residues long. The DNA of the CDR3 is TGTGCCAGCAGCTCGTTAGCGGCGGCCGGGGAGCTGTTTTTT. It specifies CASSSLAAAGELFF. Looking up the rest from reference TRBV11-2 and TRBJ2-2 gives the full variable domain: EAGVAQSPRYKIIEKRQSVAFWCNPISGHATLYWYQQILGQGPKLLIQFQNNGVVDDSQLPKDRFSAERLKGVDSTLKIQPAKLEDSAVYLCASSSLAAAGELFFGEGSRLTVL.

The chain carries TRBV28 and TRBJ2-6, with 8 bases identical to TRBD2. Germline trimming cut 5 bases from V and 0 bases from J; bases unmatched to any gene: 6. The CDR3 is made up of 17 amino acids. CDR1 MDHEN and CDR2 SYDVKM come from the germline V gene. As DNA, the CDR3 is TGTGCCAGCAGTCCAGCGGGAGCTCCCTCTGGGGCCAACGTCCTGACTTTC. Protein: CASSPAGAPSGANVLTF. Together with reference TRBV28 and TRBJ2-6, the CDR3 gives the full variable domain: DVKVTQSSRYLVKRTGEKVFLECVQDMDHENMFWYRQDPGLGLRLIYFSYDVKMKEKGDIPEGYSVSREKKERFSLILESASTNQTSMYLCASSPAGAPSGANVLTFGAGSRLTVL.

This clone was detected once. The CDR3 coding sequence is TGTGCCAGCAGTCCGCGTATGACTAATGAAAAACTGTTTTTT. Its translation: CASSPRMTNEKLFF. The V call is TRBV27, the J call TRBJ1-4; D not certain. CDR1 and CDR2 from the germline V gene are MNHEY and SMNVEV (reference sequence). The V gene lost 5 bases and the J gene lost 2 bases, with 9 bases spanning the gap. This CDR3 spans 14 amino acids.

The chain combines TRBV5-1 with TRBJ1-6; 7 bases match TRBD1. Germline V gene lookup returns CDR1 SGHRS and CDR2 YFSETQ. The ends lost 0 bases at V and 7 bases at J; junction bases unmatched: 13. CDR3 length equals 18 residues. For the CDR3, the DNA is TGCGCCAGCAGCTTGGCCGCGGGGACAGCCGTAGCCAATTCACCCCTCCACTTT. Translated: CASSLAAGTAVANSPLHF.

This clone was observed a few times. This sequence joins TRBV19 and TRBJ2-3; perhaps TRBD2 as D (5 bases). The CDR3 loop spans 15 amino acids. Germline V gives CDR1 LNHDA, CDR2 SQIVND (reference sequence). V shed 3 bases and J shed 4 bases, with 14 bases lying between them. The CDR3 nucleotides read TGTGCCAGTAGTATGACGGGGAAAGTCGCAGATACGCAGTATTTT. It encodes CASSMTGKVADTQYF.

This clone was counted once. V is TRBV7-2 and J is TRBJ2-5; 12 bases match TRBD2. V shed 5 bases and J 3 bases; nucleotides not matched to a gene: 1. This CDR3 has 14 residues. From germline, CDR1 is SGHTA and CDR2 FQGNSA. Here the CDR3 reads CASSRTSGKETQYF. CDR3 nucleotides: TGTGCCAGCAGCCGGACTAGCGGGAAAGAGACCCAGTACTTC.

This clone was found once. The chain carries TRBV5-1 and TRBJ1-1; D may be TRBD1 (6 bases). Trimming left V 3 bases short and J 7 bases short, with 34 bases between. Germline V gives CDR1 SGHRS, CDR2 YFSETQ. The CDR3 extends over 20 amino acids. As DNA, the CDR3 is TGCGCCAGCAGCTCACTTTCCGGGGCCAGGGGTCTCATGACTGTACTTGAAGCTTTCTTT. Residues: CASSSLSGARGLMTVLEAFF.

The CDR3 sequence: CASSLGSSGREETQYF. Here the CDR3 DNA reads TGTGCCAGCAGCTTAGGTTCTAGCGGGAGGGAAGAGACCCAGTACTTC. The chain combines TRBV7-9 with TRBJ2-5, with 12 bases fitting TRBD2. The CDR3 is 16 residues long. The ends lost 1 base at V and 3 bases at J; junction bases unmatched: 3. Germline CDR1 is SEHNR and CDR2 is FQNEAQ (reference sequence). The full variable domain, its missing parts supplied by reference TRBV7-9 and TRBJ2-5, is DTGVSQNPRHKITKRGQNVTFRCDPISEHNRLYWYRQTLGQGPEFLTYFQNEAQLEKSRLLSDRFSAERPKGSFSTLEIQRTEQGDSAMYLCASSLGSSGREETQYFGPGTRLLVL.

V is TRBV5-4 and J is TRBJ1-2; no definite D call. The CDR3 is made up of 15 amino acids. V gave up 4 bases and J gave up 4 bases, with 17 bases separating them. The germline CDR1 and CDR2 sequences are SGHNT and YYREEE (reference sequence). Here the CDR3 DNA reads TGTGCCAGCAGCCTACATACGGGGTTGGGCTATGGCTACACCTTC. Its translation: CASSLHTGLGYGYTF. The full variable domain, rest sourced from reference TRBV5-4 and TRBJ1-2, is ETGVTQSPTHLIKTRGQQVTLRCSSQSGHNTVSWYQQALGQGPQFIFQYYREEENGRGNFPPRFSGLQFPNYSSELNVNALELDDSALYLCASSLHTGLGYGYTFGSGTRLTVV.

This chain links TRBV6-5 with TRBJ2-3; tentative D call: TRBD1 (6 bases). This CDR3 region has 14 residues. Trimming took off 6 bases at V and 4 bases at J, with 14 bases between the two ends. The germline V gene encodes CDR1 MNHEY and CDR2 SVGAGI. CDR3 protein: CASSPTQGPDTQYF. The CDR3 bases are TGTGCCAGCAGCCCCACACAGGGACCAGATACGCAGTATTTT.

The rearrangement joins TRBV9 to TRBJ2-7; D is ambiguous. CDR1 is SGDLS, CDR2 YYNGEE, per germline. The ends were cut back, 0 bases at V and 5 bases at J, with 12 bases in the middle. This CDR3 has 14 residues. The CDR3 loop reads CASSVATAEDEQYF. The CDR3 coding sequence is TGTGCCAGCAGCGTAGCGACCGCGGAAGACGAGCAGTACTTC.

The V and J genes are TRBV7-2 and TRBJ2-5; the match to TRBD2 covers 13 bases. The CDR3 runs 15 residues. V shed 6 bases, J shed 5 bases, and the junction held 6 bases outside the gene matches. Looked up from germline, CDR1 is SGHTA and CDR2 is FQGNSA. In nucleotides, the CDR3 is TGTGCCAGCAGATCGACTAGCGGGAGGACCGAGACCCAGTACTTC. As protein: CASRSTSGRTETQYF.

CDR3 in DNA: TGCGCCAGCAGTGATCTCCCCGGGACAGGGAACCTTTATACAGGCTACGAGCAGTACTTC. It codes for CASSDLPGTGNLYTGYEQYF. The genes are TRBV10-1 and TRBJ2-7; 9 bases align to TRBD1. J gave up 3 bases and V 3 bases, and 21 bases lay outside the gene matches. This CDR3 is 20 amino acids long. Germline CDR1 reads WNHNN; CDR2 reads SYGVQD (reference sequence).

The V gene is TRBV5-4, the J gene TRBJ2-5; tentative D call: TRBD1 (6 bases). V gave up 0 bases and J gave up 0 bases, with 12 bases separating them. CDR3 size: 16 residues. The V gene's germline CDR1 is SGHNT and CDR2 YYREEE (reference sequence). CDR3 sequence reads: CASSLAWSGDQETQYF. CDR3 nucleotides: TGTGCCAGCAGCTTGGCCTGGTCAGGGGACCAAGAGACCCAGTACTTC.

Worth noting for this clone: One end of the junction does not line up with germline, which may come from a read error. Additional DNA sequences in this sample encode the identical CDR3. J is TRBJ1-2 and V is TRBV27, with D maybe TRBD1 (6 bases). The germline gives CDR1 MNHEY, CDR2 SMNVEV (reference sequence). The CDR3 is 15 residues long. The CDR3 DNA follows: TGCGCCAGCAGTTTTATTAACAGGGTCAGCGATGGCTACACCTTC. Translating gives CASSFINRVSDGYTF.